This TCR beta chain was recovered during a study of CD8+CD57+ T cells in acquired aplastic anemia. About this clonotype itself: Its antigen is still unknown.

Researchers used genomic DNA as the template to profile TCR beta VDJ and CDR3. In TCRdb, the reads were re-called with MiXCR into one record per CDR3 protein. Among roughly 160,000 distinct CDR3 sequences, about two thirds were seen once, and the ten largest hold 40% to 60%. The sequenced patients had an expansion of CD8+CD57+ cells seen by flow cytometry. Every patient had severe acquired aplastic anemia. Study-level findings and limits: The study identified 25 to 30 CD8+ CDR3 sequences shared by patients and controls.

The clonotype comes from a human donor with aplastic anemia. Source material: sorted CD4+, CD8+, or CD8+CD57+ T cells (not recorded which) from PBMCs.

As DNA, the CDR3 is TGTGCCAGCAGTGAGGACAGCCAAGAGACCCAGTACTTC. Its protein is CASSEDSQETQYF. The genes are TRBV7-2 and TRBJ2-5; D perhaps matches TRBD1 (6 bases). Trimming removed 6 bases at V and 1 base at J, with 9 bases between. The length of the CDR3 is 13 residues. Germline lookup yields CDR1 SGHTA and CDR2 FQGNSA.